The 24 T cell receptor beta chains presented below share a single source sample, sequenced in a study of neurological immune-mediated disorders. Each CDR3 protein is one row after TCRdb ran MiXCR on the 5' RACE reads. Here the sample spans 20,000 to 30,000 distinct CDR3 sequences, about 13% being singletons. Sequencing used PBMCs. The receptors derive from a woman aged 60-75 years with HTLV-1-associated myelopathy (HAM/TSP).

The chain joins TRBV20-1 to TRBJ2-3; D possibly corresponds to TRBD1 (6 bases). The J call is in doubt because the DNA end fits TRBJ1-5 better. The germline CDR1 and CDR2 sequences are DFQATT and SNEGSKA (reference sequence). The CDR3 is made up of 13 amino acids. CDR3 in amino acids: CSAYHRDTDTQHF. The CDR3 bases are TGCAGTGCTTACCATAGGGACACAGATACGCAGCATTTT.

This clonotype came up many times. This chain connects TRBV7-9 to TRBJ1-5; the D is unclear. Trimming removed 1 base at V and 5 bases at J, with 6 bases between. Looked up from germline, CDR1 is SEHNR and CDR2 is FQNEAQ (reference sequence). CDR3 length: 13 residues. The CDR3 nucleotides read TGTGCCAGCAGCTTAGAAAGTCATCAGCCCCAGCATTTT. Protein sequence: CASSLESHQPQHF.

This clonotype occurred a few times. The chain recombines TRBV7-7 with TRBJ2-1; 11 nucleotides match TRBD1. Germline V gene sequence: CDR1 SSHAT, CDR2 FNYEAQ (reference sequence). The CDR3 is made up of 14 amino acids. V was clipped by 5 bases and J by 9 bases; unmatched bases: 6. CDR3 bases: TGTGCCAGCAGCATAGGACAGGGGGCGAGTGAGCAGTTCTTC. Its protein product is CASSIGQGASEQFF.

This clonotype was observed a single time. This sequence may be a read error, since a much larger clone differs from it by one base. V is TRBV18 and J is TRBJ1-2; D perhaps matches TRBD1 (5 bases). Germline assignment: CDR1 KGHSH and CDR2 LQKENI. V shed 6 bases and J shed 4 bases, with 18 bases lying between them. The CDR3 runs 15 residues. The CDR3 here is CASSGEQVAGYGYTF. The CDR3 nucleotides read TGTGCCAGCTCCGGTGAACAGGTGGCCGGCTATGGCTACACCTTC. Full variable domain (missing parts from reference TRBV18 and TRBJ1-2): NAGVMQNPRHLVRRRGQEARLRCSPMKGHSHVYWYRQLPEEGLKFMVYLQKENIIDESGMPKERFSAEFPKEGPSILRIQQVVRGDSAAYFCASSGEQVAGYGYTFGSGTRLTVV.

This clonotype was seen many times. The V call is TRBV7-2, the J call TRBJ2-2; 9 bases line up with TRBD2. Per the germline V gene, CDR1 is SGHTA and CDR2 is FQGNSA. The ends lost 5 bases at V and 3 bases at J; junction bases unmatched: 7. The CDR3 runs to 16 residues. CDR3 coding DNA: TGTGCCAGCAGCCGACGCGGGGGGGTGGACACCGGGGAGCTGTTTTTT. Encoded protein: CASSRRGGVDTGELFF. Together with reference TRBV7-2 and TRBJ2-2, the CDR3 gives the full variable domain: GAGVSQSPSNKVTEKGKDVELRCDPISGHTALYWYRQSLGQGLEFLIYFQGNSAPDKSGLPSDRFSAERTGGSVSTLTIQRTQQEDSAVYLCASSRRGGVDTGELFFGEGSRLTVL.

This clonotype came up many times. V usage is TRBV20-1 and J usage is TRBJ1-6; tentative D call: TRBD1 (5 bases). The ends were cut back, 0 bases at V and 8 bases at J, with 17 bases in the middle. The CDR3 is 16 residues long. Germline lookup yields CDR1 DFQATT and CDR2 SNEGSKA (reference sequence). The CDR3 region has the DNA TGCAGTGCTAGAGATCGACGGCGGCAGGGAGATTCACCCCTCCACTTT. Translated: CSARDRRRQGDSPLHF.

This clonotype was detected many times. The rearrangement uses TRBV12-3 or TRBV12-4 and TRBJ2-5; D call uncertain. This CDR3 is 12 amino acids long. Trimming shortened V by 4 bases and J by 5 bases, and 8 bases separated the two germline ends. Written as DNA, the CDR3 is TGTGCCAGCAGTTCATTTGGGGAGACCCAGTACTTC. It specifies CASSSFGETQYF.

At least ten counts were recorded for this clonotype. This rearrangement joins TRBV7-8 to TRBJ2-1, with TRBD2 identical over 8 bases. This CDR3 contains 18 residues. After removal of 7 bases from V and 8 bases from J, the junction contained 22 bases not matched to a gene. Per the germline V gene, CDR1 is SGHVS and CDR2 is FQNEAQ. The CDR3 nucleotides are TGTGCCAGCACGCCCTTCGCGGGAGGCCTAACCAACGGCGATGAGCAGTTCTTC. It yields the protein CASTPFAGGLTNGDEQFF.

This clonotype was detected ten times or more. The CDR3 loop is CASSQRGGVVGNTQYF. DNA for the CDR3: TGTGCCAGCAGCCAGCGGGGGGGGGTAGTAGGCAATACGCAGTATTTT. The chain uses TRBV3-1 and TRBJ2-3; 9 nucleotides align to TRBD2. Germline V gene lookup returns CDR1 LGHDT and CDR2 YNNKEL (reference sequence). V trimming: 3 bases; J trimming: 7 bases; junction bases outside the gene matches: 11. This CDR3 comprises 16 residues.

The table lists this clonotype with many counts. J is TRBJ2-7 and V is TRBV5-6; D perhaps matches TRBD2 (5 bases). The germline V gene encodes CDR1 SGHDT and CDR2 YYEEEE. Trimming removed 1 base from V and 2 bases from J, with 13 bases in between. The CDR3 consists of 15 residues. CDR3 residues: CASSLWLARTYEQYF. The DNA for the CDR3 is TGTGCCAGCAGCTTGTGGCTAGCCCGAACCTACGAGCAGTACTTC.

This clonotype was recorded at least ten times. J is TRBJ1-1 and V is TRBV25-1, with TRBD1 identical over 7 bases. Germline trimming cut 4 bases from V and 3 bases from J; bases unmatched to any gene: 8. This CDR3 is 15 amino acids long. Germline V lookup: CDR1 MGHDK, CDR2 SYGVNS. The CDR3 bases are TGTGCCAGCAGTGCCACAGGGGAAGGGGACACTGAAGCTTTCTTT. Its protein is CASSATGEGDTEAFF.

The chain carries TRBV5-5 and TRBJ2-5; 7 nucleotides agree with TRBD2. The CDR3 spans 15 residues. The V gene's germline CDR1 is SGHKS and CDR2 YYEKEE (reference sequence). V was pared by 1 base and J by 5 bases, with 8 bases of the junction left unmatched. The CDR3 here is CASSLLSGGAETQYF. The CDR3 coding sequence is TGTGCCAGCAGCTTGTTGTCGGGAGGAGCGGAGACCCAGTACTTC.

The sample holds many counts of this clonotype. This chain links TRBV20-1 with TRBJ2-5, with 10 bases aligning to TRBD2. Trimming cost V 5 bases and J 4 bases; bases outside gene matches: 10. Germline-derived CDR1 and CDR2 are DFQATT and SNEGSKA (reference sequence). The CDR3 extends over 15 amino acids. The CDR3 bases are TGCAGTGCTGATAGACTAGCGGGTATCGGAGAGACCCAGTACTTC. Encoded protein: CSADRLAGIGETQYF.

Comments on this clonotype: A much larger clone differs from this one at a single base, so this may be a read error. The CDR3 loop reads CASSLGAGGRWDEKFF. CDR3 nucleotides: TGCGCCAGCAGCTTAGGAGCGGGGGGGCGTTGGGATGAGAAGTTCTTC. The chain employs TRBV5-1 and TRBJ2-1; 10 positions agree with TRBD2. CDR1 SGHRS and CDR2 YFSETQ come from the germline V gene. This CDR3 spans 16 amino acids.

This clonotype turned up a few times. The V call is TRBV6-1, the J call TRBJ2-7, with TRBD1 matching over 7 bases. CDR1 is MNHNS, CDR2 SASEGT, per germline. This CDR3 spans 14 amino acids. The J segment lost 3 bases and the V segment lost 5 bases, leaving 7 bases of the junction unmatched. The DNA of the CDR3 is TGTGCCAGCAGTTGGACAGGCCCCATCTACGAGCAGTACTTC. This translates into CASSWTGPIYEQYF.

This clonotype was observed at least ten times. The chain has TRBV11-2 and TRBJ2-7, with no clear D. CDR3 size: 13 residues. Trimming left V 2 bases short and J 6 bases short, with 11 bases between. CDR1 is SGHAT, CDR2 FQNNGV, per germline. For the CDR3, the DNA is TGTGCCAGCAGCTTACTCGGGTCTGGCGAGCAGTACTTC. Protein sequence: CASSLLGSGEQYF.

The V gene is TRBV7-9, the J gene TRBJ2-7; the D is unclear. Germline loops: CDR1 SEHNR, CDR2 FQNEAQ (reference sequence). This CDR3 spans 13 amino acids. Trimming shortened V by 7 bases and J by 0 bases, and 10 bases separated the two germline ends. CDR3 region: CASTSSSSYEQYF. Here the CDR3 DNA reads TGTGCCAGCACCTCATCTTCCTCCTACGAGCAGTACTTC.

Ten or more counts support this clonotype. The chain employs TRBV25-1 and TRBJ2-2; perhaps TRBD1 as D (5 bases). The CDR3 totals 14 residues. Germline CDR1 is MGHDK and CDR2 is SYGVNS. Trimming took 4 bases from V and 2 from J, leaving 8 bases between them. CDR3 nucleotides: TGTGCCAGCAGTGGACAGATAAACACCGGGGAGCTGTTTTTT. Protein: CASSGQINTGELFF.

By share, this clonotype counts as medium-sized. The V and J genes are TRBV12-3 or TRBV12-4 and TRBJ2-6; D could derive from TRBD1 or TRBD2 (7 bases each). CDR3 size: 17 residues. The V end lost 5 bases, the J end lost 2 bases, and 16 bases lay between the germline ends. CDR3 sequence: CASSDFSGGAGANVLTF. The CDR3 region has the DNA TGTGCCAGCAGTGATTTTTCAGGGGGGGCTGGGGCCAACGTCCTGACTTTC.

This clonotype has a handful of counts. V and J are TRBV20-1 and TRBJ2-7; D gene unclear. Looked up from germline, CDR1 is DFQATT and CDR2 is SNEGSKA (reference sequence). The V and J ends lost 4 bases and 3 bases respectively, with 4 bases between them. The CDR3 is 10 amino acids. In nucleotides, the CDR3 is TGCAGTGCTAACTACTACGAGCAGTACTTC. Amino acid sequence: CSANYYEQYF.

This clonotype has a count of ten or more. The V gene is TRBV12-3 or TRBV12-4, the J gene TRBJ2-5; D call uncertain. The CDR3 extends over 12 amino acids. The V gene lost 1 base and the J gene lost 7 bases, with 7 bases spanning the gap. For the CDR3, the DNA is TGTGCCAGCAGTTTAGGGCGCGTGACCCAGTACTTC. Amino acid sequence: CASSLGRVTQYF.

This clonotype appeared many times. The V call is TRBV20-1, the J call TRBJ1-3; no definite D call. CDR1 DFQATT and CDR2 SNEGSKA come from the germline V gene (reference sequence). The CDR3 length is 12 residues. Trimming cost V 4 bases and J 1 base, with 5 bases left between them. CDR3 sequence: CSAKMSGNTIYF. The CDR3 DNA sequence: TGCAGTGCTAAGATGTCTGGAAACACCATATATTTT.

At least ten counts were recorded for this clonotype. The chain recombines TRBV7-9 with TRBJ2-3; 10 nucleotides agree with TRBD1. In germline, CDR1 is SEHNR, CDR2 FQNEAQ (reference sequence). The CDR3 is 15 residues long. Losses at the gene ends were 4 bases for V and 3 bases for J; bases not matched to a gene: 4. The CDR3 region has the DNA TGTGCCAGCAGCTCCGGACAGGGGGATACAGATACGCAGTATTTT. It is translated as CASSSGQGDTDTQYF.

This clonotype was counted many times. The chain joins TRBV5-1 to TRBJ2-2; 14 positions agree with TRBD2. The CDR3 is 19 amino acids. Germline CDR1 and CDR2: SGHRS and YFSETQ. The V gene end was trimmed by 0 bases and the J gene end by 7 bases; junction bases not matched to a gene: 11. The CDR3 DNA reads TGCGCCAGCAGCTTGGCGGGGACTAGCGGGGGTTTAACGAGCGGGGAGCTGTTTTTT. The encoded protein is CASSLAGTSGGLTSGELFF.